The sequence of this T cell receptor (beta chain) was determined in a study of blood T cell repertoires in COVID-19. Study as a whole: Italy, Spain and the United States were the sources of the convalescent and acute COVID-19 samples. In each case, the material was cDNA or gDNA derived from T cells, B-cell-depleted T cells, or PBMCs.

Data came from immunoSEQ multiplex PCR; TCRdb stores just in-frame clones and leaves some out. The top ten clones hold roughly 6.7% of a sample with roughly 330,000 clones, around 92% of them seen once. Per the germline V gene, CDR1 is MNHEY and CDR2 is SMNVEV (reference sequence). V lost 2 bases to trimming and J lost 6 bases; unmatched junction nucleotides: 7. The CDR3 loop spans 14 amino acids. The source is a young man who had recovered from COVID-19. This rearrangement joins TRBV27 to TRBJ2-7; 7 nucleotides match TRBD1. The sequencing sample was made of peripheral blood. The CDR3 region is CASSLGGRGTEQYF. The CDR3 DNA is TGTGCCAGCAGTTTAGGAGGCAGGGGGACCGAGCAGTACTTC.